The TCR beta chain under discussion was sequenced for a study of naive and memory T cell subsets. Overall study results and limits: Naive and memory subsets had different power law exponents for TCR abundance.

Cells stained for CD3, CD4, CD8, CD45RA and CD27 were sorted into four subsets. Two oligonucleotides, mixed equimolar, formed the beta constant-region primer covering TRBC1 and TRBC2. Nested alpha and beta constant-region primers with the SP2 primer drove four PCR rounds on ligated cDNA. TCRdb re-derived calls from the UMI-ligation and nested PCR reads in MiXCR, one entry per CDR3 protein. Here the sample spans tens of thousands of distinct CDR3 sequences, approximately 10% being singletons. This clonotype was picked up many times. Antigen unknown. V was cut by 1 base and J by 5 bases, with 15 bases left in between. This CDR3 is built from 16 residues. The germline CDR1 and CDR2 sequences are SGHNT and YYREEE (reference sequence).

The origin of this receptor is a human donor in good health. The J gene is TRBJ2-2, the V gene TRBV5-4; weak D call: TRBD2 (6 bases). Material: naive CD8+ T cells from blood. Here the CDR3 DNA reads TGTGCCAGCAGCTTGAAACGGGAGCGCAAGACCGGGGAGCTGTTTTTT. Its translation is CASSLKRERKTGELFF.